This T cell receptor (beta chain) stems from a study of CD8 T cells in ankylosing spondylitis. Findings and caveats of the study: Significant enrichment of disease-linked clones was reported in matched ankylosing spondylitis synovial fluid. Some of the motif variants had earlier been found in reactive arthritis patients' fluid and blood. Ankylosing spondylitis blood seemed to carry a telltale TCR beta motif made of seven or eight highly homologous variants.

About this clonotype itself: Its antigen is unidentified.

V lost 5 bases, J lost 6 bases, and 17 bases lay in between. The CDR3 is made up of 15 amino acids. Germline V lookup: CDR1 MDHEN, CDR2 SYDVKM. Molecular-barcoded quantitative 5'-RACE produced these TCR beta libraries. TCRdb re-derived calls from the 5' RACE reads in MiXCR, one entry per CDR3 protein. There are about 420,000 distinct CDR3 sequences in the sample; more than 20% occur only once, and about a sixth lies in the top ten. Sequencing was carried out using blood, either unsorted or a sorted T cell fraction (not recorded which). The chain employs TRBV28 and TRBJ2-4, with D perhaps matching TRBD1 (5 bases). The TCR was taken from a male donor with ankylosing spondylitis. The CDR3 is CASSPQGPRVNIQYF. As DNA, the CDR3 is TGTGCCAGCAGTCCCCAGGGTCCCCGGGTAAACATTCAGTACTTC.